The 13 T cell receptor beta chains in this list originate from one sample, sequenced in a study of T cells in localized non-small cell lung cancer. TCRdb's table, derived via immunoSEQ multiplex PCR, lists solely in-frame clones and lacks some. The table has tens of thousands of clones, over 75% seen once. The sample consisted of peripheral blood, taken before any cancer treatment. These receptors all come from a female donor at least 60 years old with stage II squamous cell lung carcinoma.

By sample fraction, this clone is medium-sized. CDR3 sequence (DNA): TGTGCCAGCAGCCAATCTGTTATAGGGTATAGCAATCAGCCCCAGCATTTT. Translation gives CASSQSVIGYSNQPQHF. The V call is TRBV16, the J call TRBJ1-5; D not certain. From germline, CDR1 is KGHSY and CDR2 FQNENV. Trimming removed 0 bases from V and 0 bases from J, with 12 bases in between. The CDR3 is 17 residues long.

The rearrangement links TRBV6-4 to TRBJ2-3, with 11 bases aligning to TRBD2. Germline assignment: CDR1 MRHNA and CDR2 SNTAGT. Trimming cost V 3 bases and J 0 bases; bases outside gene matches: 2. This CDR3 is 16 amino acids long. Written as DNA, the CDR3 is TGTGCCAGCAGTGAACTAGCGGGGGTTAGCACAGATACGCAGTATTTT. Its translation is CASSELAGVSTDTQYF.

The rearrangement joins TRBV18 to TRBJ2-3, with TRBD2 matching over 14 bases. Unmatched junction bases numbered 9, after V lost 8 bases and J lost 2 bases. The CDR3 consists of 17 residues. CDR1 and CDR2 (germline): KGHSH, LQKENI. This CDR3 reads CASRPGLAGEVTDTQYF. The CDR3 nucleotides read TGTGCCAGCAGGCCGGGACTAGCGGGGGAGGTCACAGATACGCAGTATTTT. The full variable domain, with the rest looked up from reference TRBV18 and TRBJ2-3, is NAGVMQNPRHLVRRRGQEARLRCSPMKGHSHVYWYRQLPEEGLKFMVYLQKENIIDESGMPKERFSAEFPKEGPSILRIQQVVRGDSAAYFCASRPGLAGEVTDTQYFGPGTRLTVL.

This chain links TRBV6-4 with TRBJ1-1; D unclear. CDR1 MRHNA and CDR2 SNTAGT come from the germline V gene. CDR3 size: 14 residues. V dropped 2 bases and J dropped 1 base, with 8 bases sitting between them. In DNA form, the CDR3 reads TGTGCCAGCAGTGACGGGAACCCGAACACTGAAGCTTTCTTT. Amino acid sequence: CASSDGNPNTEAFF.

The gene calls are TRBV7-9 and TRBJ1-2; TRBD1 might be the D (5 bases). CDR1 and CDR2 (germline): SEHNR, FQNEAQ (reference sequence). V shed 5 bases and J shed 8 bases, with 15 bases lying between them. The CDR3 has 13 amino acids. The CDR3 bases are TGTGCCAGCAGCAGGGATGGGGGTGGCGGCTACACCTTC. Protein sequence: CASSRDGGGGYTF.

The V call is TRBV6-5, the J call TRBJ2-1, with a weak D call TRBD1 (5 bases). CDR1 is MNHEY and CDR2 is SVGAGI in the germline V gene. This CDR3 contains 15 residues. The V gene lost 10 bases and the J gene lost 4 bases, with 20 bases spanning the gap. The CDR3 reads CATNKDRSEYNEQFF. The CDR3 bases are TGTGCCACCAATAAAGACAGATCCGAATACAATGAGCAGTTCTTC.

V gene TRBV10-3 combines with J gene TRBJ2-3, with unresolved D. CDR1 and CDR2 (germline): ENHRY, SYGVKD. The CDR3 spans 14 residues. Trimming took off 11 bases at V and 2 bases at J, with 17 bases between the two ends. The CDR3 DNA follows: TGTGCCGTAATGGACCCCGCCGTCACAGATACGCAGTATTTT. Translating gives CAVMDPAVTDTQYF.

The V gene is TRBV6-5, the J gene TRBJ1-1; D is undetermined. Germline-derived CDR1 and CDR2 are MNHEY and SVGAGI. The length of the CDR3 is 14 residues. The V end lost 0 bases, the J end lost 2 bases, and 7 bases lay between the germline ends. The CDR3 reads CASSYSYRNTEAFF. For the CDR3, the DNA is TGTGCCAGCAGTTACTCGTACAGAAACACTGAAGCTTTCTTT.

V is TRBV11-2 and J is TRBJ2-5, with 11 bases that match TRBD2. The trim removed 4 bases at V and 5 bases at J, leaving 18 bases unmatched. CDR1 and CDR2 (germline): SGHAT, FQNNGV. The CDR3 extends over 19 amino acids. CDR3 sequence reads: CASSSLGALGLAAGETQYF. CDR3 sequence (DNA): TGTGCCAGCAGCTCTTTAGGGGCTCTGGGACTAGCGGCCGGGGAGACCCAGTACTTC.

CDR3 protein: CASSLALVDSSYEQYF. The CDR3 coding sequence is TGTGCCAGCAGCTTAGCATTGGTCGACAGCTCCTACGAGCAGTACTTC. The chain joins TRBV11-1 to TRBJ2-7; D might be TRBD1 (5 bases). CDR3 length: 16 amino acids. Germline V gene lookup returns CDR1 SGHAT and CDR2 FQDESV (reference sequence). Trimming shortened V by 0 bases and J by 0 bases, and 12 bases separated the two germline ends.

The rearrangement uses TRBV11-2 and TRBJ2-1; D is unclear. CDR3 length equals 14 residues. Germline CDR1 SGHAT, CDR2 FQNNGV. V lost 3 bases, J lost 6 bases, and 12 bases lay in between. The CDR3 region has the DNA TGTGCCAGCAGCTTGGGAATGGTAGCCAATGAGCAGTTCTTC. It encodes CASSLGMVANEQFF.

This clone was picked up one time. CDR3 nucleotide sequence: TGTGCCACCAGCAGAGATTGGGACAGGGGAAGCAATCAGCCCCAGCATTTT. As protein: CATSRDWDRGSNQPQHF. The chain joins TRBV15 to TRBJ1-5; 10 bases align to TRBD1. The germline V gene encodes CDR1 LNHNV and CDR2 YYDKDF (reference sequence). With V trimmed by 0 bases and J by 1 base, 3 bases remained unmatched. The CDR3 is 17 amino acids.

This clone was detected only once. V and J are TRBV18 and TRBJ1-5; weak D call: TRBD1 (5 bases). The CDR3 consists of 15 residues. Trimming removed 3 bases at V and 4 bases at J, with 13 bases between. Per germline, CDR1 KGHSH and CDR2 LQKENI. The CDR3 DNA is TGTGCCAGCTCACCGACAGATTCAAGGAATCAGCCCCAGCATTTT. It encodes CASSPTDSRNQPQHF.